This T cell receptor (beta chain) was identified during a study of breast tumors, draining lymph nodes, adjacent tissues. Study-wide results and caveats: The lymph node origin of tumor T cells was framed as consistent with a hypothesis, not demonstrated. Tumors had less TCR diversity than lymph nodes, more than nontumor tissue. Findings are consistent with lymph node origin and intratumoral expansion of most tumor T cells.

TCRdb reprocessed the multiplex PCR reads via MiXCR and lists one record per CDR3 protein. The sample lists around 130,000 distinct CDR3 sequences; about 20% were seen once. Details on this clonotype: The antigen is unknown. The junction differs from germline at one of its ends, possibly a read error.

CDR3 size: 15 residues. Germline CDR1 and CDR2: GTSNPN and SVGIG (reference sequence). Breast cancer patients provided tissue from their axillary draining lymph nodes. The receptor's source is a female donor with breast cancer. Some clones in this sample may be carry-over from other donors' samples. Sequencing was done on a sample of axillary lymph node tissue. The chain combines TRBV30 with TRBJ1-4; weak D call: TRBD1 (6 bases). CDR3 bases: TGTGCCTGGAGTCTCGCAGGGACAACTAACGAAAAACTGTTTTTT. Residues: CAWSLAGTTNEKLFF.